These 32 T cell receptor beta chains share one sample of origin, sequenced in a study of blood T cell repertoires in COVID-19. Libraries were prepared by immunoSEQ multiplex PCR; TCRdb keeps only in-frame clonotypes and omits some of them. The sample has more than 200,000 clones; 87% are singletons. Sequenced: PBMCs or T cells enriched from blood (not recorded which). Receptor source: a young man who had recovered from COVID-19.

This chain uses TRBV19 with TRBJ2-3, with TRBD2 matching 9 bases. Looked up from germline, CDR1 is LNHDA and CDR2 is SQIVND (reference sequence). V was clipped by 6 bases and J by 0 bases; unmatched bases: 13. The CDR3 covers 18 residues. The CDR3 nucleotides are TGTGCCAGTAGCCTGGGGAAGACTAGCGGAGCTAGCACAGATACGCAGTATTTT. This sequence encodes CASSLGKTSGASTDTQYF.

The chain links TRBV5-4 to TRBJ2-4, with D unclear. Germline lookup yields CDR1 SGHNT and CDR2 YYREEE (reference sequence). The V gene lost 3 bases and the J gene lost 5 bases, with 9 bases spanning the gap. The CDR3 consists of 13 residues. CDR3 sequence reads: CASSSSRENIQYF. The DNA for the CDR3 is TGTGCCAGCAGCTCGAGCCGGGAAAACATTCAGTACTTC.

In DNA, the CDR3 is TGTGCCAGCAGTTTTGGGAGCTATGGCTACACCTTC. Protein: CASSFGSYGYTF. The chain links TRBV12-3 or TRBV12-4 to TRBJ1-2, with D uncertain. V shed 3 bases and J shed 4 bases, with 6 bases lying between them. This CDR3 region has 12 residues.

The V gene is TRBV25-1, the J gene TRBJ2-1; TRBD1 aligns across 7 bases. This CDR3 spans 15 amino acids. From germline, CDR1 is MGHDK and CDR2 SYGVNS. J gave up 2 bases and V 0 bases, and 1 base lay outside the gene matches. The CDR3 DNA sequence: TGTGCCAGCAGTGAATATGGGACAGCCTACAATGAGCAGTTCTTC. It codes for CASSEYGTAYNEQFF.

This chain joins TRBV28 and TRBJ2-5; possible D gene TRBD2, 5 bases. Looked up from germline, CDR1 is MDHEN and CDR2 is SYDVKM. CDR3 length: 15 amino acids. Trimming shortened V by 3 bases and J by 2 bases, and 13 bases separated the two germline ends. CDR3 nucleotides: TGTGCCAGCAGTTTTCGCGGGCCGGGGCAAGAGACCCAGTACTTC. Protein sequence: CASSFRGPGQETQYF.

The chain combines TRBV6-5 with TRBJ1-1; possibly TRBD1 for D (5 bases). V was shortened by 2 bases and J by 1 base, with 8 bases between the two germline ends. The germline CDR1 and CDR2 sequences are MNHEY and SVGAGI. There are 14 residues in the CDR3. As DNA, the CDR3 is TGTGCCAGCAGTTACGGGGCAACGAACACTGAAGCTTTCTTT. Translation gives CASSYGATNTEAFF.

This clone was seen a single time. The V gene is TRBV18, the J gene TRBJ2-7; 8 bases line up with TRBD2. The CDR3 is 15 amino acids. Trimming took 2 bases from V and 5 from J; bases not matched to a gene: 8. Germline values: CDR1 KGHSH, CDR2 LQKENI. This chain's CDR3 is CASSPGLANFNEQYF. CDR3 coding DNA: TGTGCCAGCTCACCAGGACTAGCAAACTTTAACGAGCAGTACTTC.

V is TRBV19 and J is TRBJ1-2; D unclear. This CDR3 is built from 13 residues. V lost 5 bases and J lost 3, with 10 bases in between. Germline CDR1 reads LNHDA; CDR2 reads SQIVND (reference sequence). The CDR3 coding sequence is TGTGCCAGTAGTGCGGATCGGGACTATGGCTACACCTTC. Its protein is CASSADRDYGYTF.

This chain joins TRBV19 and TRBJ2-5; 8 bases fit TRBD2. This CDR3 contains 15 residues. Germline V lookup: CDR1 LNHDA, CDR2 SQIVND (reference sequence). V lost 3 bases, J lost 4 bases, and 7 bases stayed unmatched. CDR3 in DNA: TGTGCCAGTAGTATCCCCTCTGCGGGAGGAGAGACCCAGTACTTC. Translation gives CASSIPSAGGETQYF.

This chain uses TRBV12-3 or TRBV12-4 with TRBJ1-2; maybe TRBD1 (6 bases). The CDR3 covers 13 residues. V was trimmed by 4 bases and J by 4 bases, leaving 10 bases between them. The CDR3 loop is CASSSQGIYGYTF. As DNA, the CDR3 is TGTGCCAGCAGTTCCCAGGGGATCTATGGCTACACCTTC.

The chain uses TRBV4-1 and TRBJ1-5, with TRBD1 matching over 7 bases. CDR1 and CDR2 from the germline V gene are MGHRA and YSYEKL. The length of the CDR3 is 15 residues. V lost 4 bases and J lost 0; bases outside the gene matches: 3. The CDR3 region is CASSLGQDSNQPQHF. The CDR3, as DNA: TGCGCCAGCAGCCTCGGACAGGATAGCAATCAGCCCCAGCATTTT.

The chain employs TRBV3-1 (or the pseudogene TRBV3-2) and TRBJ2-1, with 8 nucleotides matching TRBD2. Unmatched junction bases numbered 3, after V lost 6 bases and J lost 5 bases. CDR3 length equals 13 residues. CDR1 is LGHDT and CDR2 is YNNKEL in the germline V gene (reference sequence). The CDR3 DNA reads as TGTGCCAGCAGACATAGCGGGAACAATGAGCAGTTCTTC. This translates into CASRHSGNNEQFF.

The chain carries TRBV14 and TRBJ2-3; the D gene is possibly TRBD2 (5 bases). Germline CDR1 SGHDN, CDR2 FVKESK. The CDR3 is made up of 19 amino acids. The V end lost 0 bases, the J end lost 0 bases, and 19 bases lay between the germline ends. CDR3 region: CASSQDRGSLKYSTDTQYF. The CDR3 coding sequence is TGTGCCAGCAGCCAAGATCGCGGGTCATTAAAATATAGCACAGATACGCAGTATTTT.

The CDR3 loop is CAIAGANTGELFF. The CDR3 nucleotides read TGTGCCATAGCGGGAGCGAACACCGGGGAGCTGTTTTTT. V and J are TRBV2 and TRBJ2-2; 9 bases are shared with TRBD2. The CDR3 extends over 13 amino acids. V lost 10 bases, J lost 0 bases, and 0 bases stayed unmatched. Per the germline V gene, CDR1 is SNHLY and CDR2 is FYNNEI. The entire variable domain, with the rest obtained from reference TRBV2 and TRBJ2-2, is as follows: EPEVTQTPSHQVTQMGQEVILRCVPISNHLYFYWYRQILGQKVEFLVSFYNNEISEKSEIFDDQFSVERPDGSNFTLKIRSTKLEDSAMYFCAIAGANTGELFFGEGSRLTVL.

This clone came up a few times. This chain joins TRBV5-5 and TRBJ2-1, with D perhaps TRBD1 (6 bases). The germline V gene encodes CDR1 SGHKS and CDR2 YYEKEE (reference sequence). The germline V and J ends were trimmed by 4 bases and 4 bases, with 15 bases remaining between them. This CDR3 spans 15 amino acids. DNA of the CDR3: TGTGCCAGCAGCGGCCGATCTCAGGGGTACAATGAGCAGTTCTTC. Protein product: CASSGRSQGYNEQFF.

The chain joins TRBV6-1 to TRBJ2-3; 8 nucleotides agree with TRBD1. Germline V gene data show CDR1 as MNHNS and CDR2 as SASEGT. CDR3 length: 15 residues. The V and J ends lost 0 bases and 9 bases, in that order; junction bases with no gene match: 8. This CDR3 reads CASSEASEYRGTQYF. Here the CDR3 DNA reads TGTGCCAGCAGTGAAGCGTCTGAATACAGGGGGACGCAGTATTTT.

This clone was found once. The V gene is TRBV5-4, the J gene TRBJ1-2; TRBD1 agrees at 9 bases. CDR1 is SGHNT and CDR2 is YYREEE in the germline V gene (reference sequence). The junction had 6 bases not matched to a gene; V was cut back by 4 bases and J by 2 bases. This CDR3 contains 15 residues. The CDR3 nucleotides are TGTGCCAGCAGCATAGATACAGGGGGCAACTATGGCTACACCTTC. Translation gives CASSIDTGGNYGYTF.

V usage is TRBV15 and J usage is TRBJ2-7, with TRBD2 as a possible D gene (5 bases). This CDR3 region has 13 residues. Germline V gene sequence: CDR1 LNHNV, CDR2 YYDKDF (reference sequence). V lost 0 bases and J lost 3, with 6 bases in between. The CDR3 region is CATSRDEGYEQYF. CDR3 DNA: TGTGCCACCAGCAGAGATGAGGGCTACGAGCAGTACTTC. Using reference TRBV15 and TRBJ2-7 for the parts outside the CDR3, the full variable domain is DAMVIQNPRYQVTQFGKPVTLSCSQTLNHNVMYWYQQKSSQAPKLLFHYYDKDFNNEADTPDNFQSRRPNTSFCFLDIRSPGLGDTAMYLCATSRDEGYEQYFGPGTRLTVT.

The V gene is TRBV6-5, the J gene TRBJ2-7; TRBD2 is a possible D gene (6 bases). This CDR3 is built from 15 residues. Trimming left V 2 bases short and J 2 bases short, with 13 bases between. The V gene's germline CDR1 is MNHEY and CDR2 SVGAGI. CDR3 region: CASSYAGRSTYEQYF. CDR3 coding DNA: TGTGCCAGCAGTTACGCGGGACGGTCGACCTACGAGCAGTACTTC.

The chain has TRBV30 and TRBJ1-6; no firm D call. V lost 2 bases and J 8 bases, leaving 16 bases between the germline ends. Germline lookup yields CDR1 GTSNPN and CDR2 SVGIG (reference sequence). This CDR3 comprises 15 residues. The DNA of the CDR3 is TGTGCCTGGAGTCCCCCACGGTCCGATCATTCACCCCTCCACTTT. Protein: CAWSPPRSDHSPLHF. Full variable domain (remainder filled in from reference TRBV30 and TRBJ1-6): SQTIHQWPATLVQPVGSPLSLECTVEGTSNPNLYWYRQAAGRGLQLLFYSVGIGQISSEVPQNLSASRPQDRQFILSSKKLLLSDSGFYLCAWSPPRSDHSPLHFGNGTRLTVT.

The chain is built from TRBV5-1 and TRBJ1-2; 9 positions agree with TRBD1. V gave up 4 bases and J gave up 7 bases; unmatched junction bases: 5. This CDR3 region has 13 residues. Germline assignment: CDR1 SGHRS and CDR2 YFSETQ. The CDR3 bases are TGCGCCAGCAGCCAGGACAGGGGTGGTGGCTACACCTTC. This translates into CASSQDRGGGYTF.

The chain combines TRBV5-4 with TRBJ2-3; D possibly corresponds to TRBD1 (6 bases). V lost 0 bases and J lost 6, with 17 bases in between. The CDR3 loop spans 16 amino acids. The germline CDR1 and CDR2 sequences are SGHNT and YYREEE (reference sequence). CDR3 in amino acids: CASSLDWTAISDTQYF. DNA for the CDR3: TGTGCCAGCAGCTTGGACTGGACAGCAATTTCGGATACGCAGTATTTT.

The rearrangement uses TRBV18 and TRBJ2-2, with TRBD2 matching 8 bases. V was pared by 8 bases and J by 5 bases, with 10 bases of the junction left unmatched. The CDR3 has 15 amino acids. Germline V gene data show CDR1 as KGHSH and CDR2 as LQKENI. CDR3 nucleotide sequence: TGTGCCAGCCCTCTAGGCGGGAGGAGGACCGGGGAGCTGTTTTTT. Translating it yields CASPLGGRRTGELFF.

There are a few counts of this clone. The chain carries TRBV29-1 and TRBJ1-1; unclear D gene. V was shortened by 8 bases and J by 5 bases, with 6 bases between the two germline ends. There are 9 residues in the CDR3. Germline-derived CDR1 and CDR2 are SQVTM and ANQGSEA. The CDR3 is CSPRTEAFF. The CDR3 nucleotides read TGCAGCCCCCGGACTGAAGCTTTCTTT.

The gene calls are TRBV28 and TRBJ1-2, with D possibly being TRBD1 (6 bases). CDR3 length: 15 residues. CDR1 is MDHEN, CDR2 SYDVKM, per germline. The V and J ends lost 5 bases and 8 bases respectively, with 21 bases between them. This CDR3 reads CASSIIQGLGSGYTF. CDR3 DNA sequence: TGTGCCAGCAGTATAATACAGGGATTGGGGTCGGGCTACACCTTC.

The chain joins TRBV7-7 to TRBJ2-2, with a weak D call TRBD2 (5 bases). This CDR3 is 15 amino acids long. V dropped 5 bases and J dropped 2 bases, with 12 bases sitting between them. Per germline, CDR1 SSHAT and CDR2 FNYEAQ (reference sequence). The CDR3 sequence: CASSPRGLNTGELFF. As DNA, the CDR3 is TGTGCCAGCAGCCCCCGGGGATTAAACACCGGGGAGCTGTTTTTT.

On this clone: The junction and the germline gene differ at one end; a read error may be behind it. The sample holds other DNA sequences that translate to the same CDR3. This rearrangement joins TRBV7-9 to TRBJ1-5; tentatively, D is TRBD1 (5 bases). The germline gives CDR1 SEHNR, CDR2 FQNEAQ (reference sequence). The CDR3 runs to 13 residues. The CDR3: CASSLAQGQPQHF. The CDR3 region has the DNA TGTGCCAGCAGCCTAGCCCAGGGTCAGCCCCAGCATTTT. The full variable domain, with the rest looked up from reference TRBV7-9 and TRBJ1-5, is DTGVSQNPRHKITKRGQNVTFRCDPISEHNRLYWYRQTLGQGPEFLTYFQNEAQLEKSRLLSDRFSAERPKGSFSTLEIQRTEQGDSAMYLCASSLAQGQPQHFGDGTRLSIL.

The rearrangement links TRBV4-3 to TRBJ2-7; 7 bases agree with TRBD1. This CDR3 spans 16 amino acids. CDR1 is LGHNA, CDR2 YSLEER, per germline. The V and J ends lost 1 base and 4 bases, in that order; junction bases with no gene match: 10. The CDR3 sequence is CASSQGVVGGLYEQYF. The CDR3 region has the DNA TGCGCCAGCAGCCAAGGGGTCGTAGGGGGCTTGTACGAGCAGTACTTC.

The sample holds many counts of this clone. The V and J genes are TRBV28 and TRBJ2-7; 11 bases line up with TRBD1. Losses at the gene ends were 6 bases for V and 4 bases for J; bases not matched to a gene: 11. The CDR3 is 16 amino acids. Germline assignment: CDR1 MDHEN and CDR2 SYDVKM. CDR3: CASSDPGTGGLYEQYF. In DNA, the CDR3 is TGTGCCAGCAGCGACCCCGGGACAGGGGGTTTATACGAGCAGTACTTC.

The CDR3 DNA reads as TGCGCCAGCAGCGAAGGCGGGAGCCCAGATACGCAGTATTTT. Translation: CASSEGGSPDTQYF. The rearrangement uses TRBV5-1 and TRBJ2-3; 7 positions agree with TRBD2. Germline-derived CDR1 and CDR2 are SGHRS and YFSETQ. V was pared by 4 bases and J by 4 bases, with 6 bases of the junction left unmatched. The CDR3 consists of 14 residues.

The rearrangement joins TRBV7-6 to TRBJ1-3; TRBD1 might be the D (6 bases). V dropped 1 base and J dropped 0 bases, with 19 bases sitting between them. Per germline, CDR1 SGHVS and CDR2 FNYEAQ. The CDR3 has 19 amino acids. The CDR3 loop is CASSLGVARGAVSGNTIYF. The DNA for the CDR3 is TGTGCCAGCAGCTTAGGAGTGGCACGGGGGGCTGTCTCTGGAAACACCATATATTTT.

The rearrangement joins TRBV6-2 or TRBV6-3 to TRBJ2-3, with 9 bases matching TRBD2. The CDR3 sequence is 15 residues long. Trimming cost V 5 bases and J 9 bases; bases outside gene matches: 12. The germline gives CDR1 MNHEY, CDR2 SVGEGT. The chain's CDR3 is CASSDPSGVGNTQYF. The CDR3 region has the DNA TGTGCCAGCAGTGACCCTAGCGGGGTAGGGAACACGCAGTATTTT.